This T cell receptor beta chain was captured by sequencing in a study of CD8 T cells in Susac syndrome. Germline V gene data show CDR1 as SGHVS and CDR2 as FQNEAQ. The V segment lost 7 bases and the J segment 2 bases; nucleotides outside the gene matches: 9. This CDR3 comprises 16 residues. A quantity of roughly 0.5 to 1 ug RNA underwent reverse transcription using random hexamers. It was immunoSEQ multiplex PCR that amplified TCR beta CDR3 across 54 Vbeta and 13 Jbeta. TCRdb re-analysed the immunoSEQ multiplex PCR reads in MiXCR, keeping a single row per CDR3 protein. The data contain approximately 83,000 distinct CDR3 sequences, approximately 95% of them seen just once; the ten biggest clones take up around 0.94%. Of note for this clonotype: Its antigen is unknown.

Study-wide results and limits: Acknowledgment was made by the study that its TCR sequencing and HLA analysis involved a relatively small number of individuals.

The chain couples TRBV7-8 to TRBJ2-2; 8 positions agree with TRBD2. Sequenced: CD8+ T cells from PBMCs. The TCR was taken from a human donor with Susac syndrome. The CDR3 coding sequence is TGTGCCAGCATGGCACGGGAGGGCAGTAACACCGGGGAGCTGTTTTTT. Protein sequence: CASMAREGSNTGELFF.